This entry lists 31 T cell receptor beta chains sequenced from one sample in a study of T cell responses to AZD1222 COVID-19 vaccine (dated by TCRdb to the early 2020s). Library method: the immunoSEQ multiplex PCR assay. Drawn from immuneACCESS, this table holds only the in-frame rearrangements with V and J called that TCRdb kept. Clones are partly lost; checked studies trace under half to an unresolved V gene and leave the rest unexplained. The sample has about 100,000 clones on record, 87% of them singletons. Approximately 15% of the sample is held by the ten biggest clonotypes. The time point label here, explained by the study, means: baseline before first vaccination. The specimen was peripheral blood, collected on day 0 of AZD1222 vaccination. The receptors were gathered from an adult in good health.

The chain has TRBV11-3 and TRBJ2-7; D might be TRBD2 (6 bases). The CDR3 is 15 residues long. With 6 bases removed from V and 5 bases from J, the gap between germline ends came to 20 bases. CDR1 SGHNT and CDR2 YENEEA come from the germline V gene. CDR3: CASSSEPGSYNEQYF. DNA of the CDR3: TGTGCCAGCAGTTCAGAACCCGGGAGCTACAACGAGCAGTACTTC.

This clone was picked up one time. The chain couples TRBV25-1 to TRBJ2-7; 8 nucleotides line up with TRBD1. J lost 2 bases, V lost 3 bases, and 6 bases had no gene match. The CDR3 spans 15 residues. Germline values: CDR1 MGHDK, CDR2 SYGVNS. This chain's CDR3 is CASSDDRGTPYEQYF. The CDR3 DNA is TGTGCCAGCAGTGACGACAGGGGAACTCCCTACGAGCAGTACTTC.

The rearrangement uses TRBV5-4 and TRBJ2-7; 7 bases match TRBD1. The germline CDR1 and CDR2 sequences are SGHNT and YYREEE (reference sequence). Trimming at V came to 0 bases and at J to 3 bases, leaving 6 bases not matched to a gene. This CDR3 is built from 15 residues. CDR3 in DNA: TGTGCCAGCAGCTTGGTCGGGACAGCCTTCTACGAGCAGTACTTC. Translated: CASSLVGTAFYEQYF.

This sequence joins TRBV2 and TRBJ2-7; 9 positions match TRBD2. CDR3 length equals 15 residues. The germline V gene has CDR1 SNHLY and CDR2 FYNNEI. J was trimmed by 2 bases and V by 5 bases; bases with no gene match: 7. The CDR3 DNA is TGTGCCAGCAGTTCCAGACTAGCGGAGGCCTACGAGCAGTACTTC. Encoded protein: CASSSRLAEAYEQYF.

This chain connects TRBV9 to TRBJ2-5, with 7 bases fitting TRBD1. V was clipped by 3 bases and J by 4 bases; unmatched bases: 9. From germline, CDR1 is SGDLS and CDR2 YYNGEE. CDR3 length: 15 amino acids. CDR3 loop: CASSGQGRGRETQYF. The CDR3 nucleotides read TGTGCCAGCAGCGGACAGGGACGGGGCAGAGAGACCCAGTACTTC.

The rearrangement uses TRBV5-6 and TRBJ1-3; D unresolved. Looked up from germline, CDR1 is SGHDT and CDR2 is YYEEEE. V was pared by 4 bases and J by 6 bases, with 11 bases between. This CDR3 spans 13 amino acids. CDR3 region: CASSPRVENTIYF. DNA for the CDR3: TGTGCCAGCAGCCCCCGCGTGGAAAACACCATATATTTT.

This chain joins TRBV27 and TRBJ2-7, with 9 nucleotides matching TRBD2. V trimming: 6 bases; J trimming: 0 bases; junction bases outside the gene matches: 12. The CDR3 is 17 residues long. Germline V gene data show CDR1 as MNHEY and CDR2 as SMNVEV (reference sequence). The CDR3 protein is CASSDEDSGRTSYEQYF. CDR3 DNA: TGTGCCAGCAGCGACGAAGATAGCGGGAGAACCTCCTACGAGCAGTACTTC.

This clone was seen only a few times. The gene calls are TRBV30 and TRBJ1-2; D might be TRBD1 (5 bases). The germline V gene has CDR1 GTSNPN and CDR2 SVGIG (reference sequence). The CDR3 length is 15 residues. V was trimmed by 0 bases and J by 8 bases, leaving 19 bases between them. Here the CDR3 reads CAWSVQAGLIRGYTF. The DNA of the CDR3 is TGTGCCTGGAGTGTACAAGCAGGGTTGATTAGAGGCTACACCTTC.

V gene TRBV29-1 combines with J gene TRBJ1-1, with 8 bases that match TRBD1. The CDR3 length is 12 residues. Germline V gene sequence: CDR1 SQVTM, CDR2 ANQGSEA. Trimming at V came to 5 bases and at J to 7 bases, leaving 6 bases not matched to a gene. Here the CDR3 reads CSVRQGLLEAFF. CDR3 nucleotide sequence: TGCAGCGTTAGACAGGGGCTACTTGAAGCTTTCTTT.

The chain has TRBV9 and TRBJ1-1; D gene uncertain. CDR3 length equals 14 residues. The germline V gene has CDR1 SGDLS and CDR2 YYNGEE. The V end lost 4 bases, the J end lost 3 bases, and 13 bases lay between the germline ends. The CDR3 here is CASSPGGPYTEAFF. The CDR3, as DNA: TGTGCCAGCAGCCCTGGTGGACCTTACACTGAAGCTTTCTTT. The whole variable domain, filled in from reference TRBV9 and TRBJ1-1, reads DSGVTQTPKHLITATGQRVTLRCSPRSGDLSVYWYQQSLDQGLQFLIQYYNGEERAKGNILERFSAQQFPDLHSELNLSSLELGDSALYFCASSPGGPYTEAFFGQGTRLTVV.

This clone showed up just once. The chain combines TRBV3-1 (or the pseudogene TRBV3-2) with TRBJ2-7; D not resolved. The V end lost 6 bases, the J end lost 1 base, and 10 bases lay between the germline ends. This CDR3 has 13 amino acids. Germline V gene data show CDR1 as LGHDT and CDR2 as YNNKEL (reference sequence). The CDR3 reads CASSHDRSYEQYF. DNA for the CDR3: TGTGCCAGCAGTCATGATAGATCCTACGAGCAGTACTTC.

This rearrangement joins TRBV3-1 (or the pseudogene TRBV3-2) to TRBJ1-2; the D gene is possibly TRBD1 (6 bases). Germline CDR1 reads LGHDT; CDR2 reads YNNKEL (reference sequence). The CDR3 has 16 amino acids. Trimming stripped 2 bases from V and 2 bases from J, with 15 bases between. DNA for the CDR3: TGTGCCAGCAGCCAAAGGGGTGGGGGCACAAACTATGGCTACACCTTC. Amino acid sequence: CASSQRGGGTNYGYTF.

This sequence joins TRBV18 and TRBJ1-3, with 7 bases matching TRBD1. The V gene end was trimmed by 6 bases and the J gene end by 6 bases; junction bases not matched to a gene: 5. Germline V CDR1 and CDR2: KGHSH, LQKENI. The CDR3 contains 13 residues. This chain's CDR3 is CASSRGGENTIYF. CDR3 DNA: TGTGCCAGCTCTCGAGGGGGCGAAAACACCATATATTTT.

Regarding this clone: The same CDR3 is also encoded by other DNA sequences in this sample. This chain connects TRBV20-1 to TRBJ2-1; no clear D. CDR3 length: 10 residues. CDR1 is DFQATT and CDR2 is SNEGSKA in the germline V gene (reference sequence). V was clipped by 4 bases and J by 5 bases, with 3 bases between them. CDR3 nucleotides: TGCAGTGCTACAAACAATGAGCAGTTCTTC. Amino acid sequence: CSATNNEQFF.

This chain joins TRBV7-2 and TRBJ1-6; TRBD1 is a possible D gene (6 bases). Trimming pared 3 bases from V and 7 bases from J, leaving 10 bases between. The CDR3 is 14 residues long. CDR1 and CDR2 from the germline V gene are SGHTA and FQGNSA. CDR3 sequence: CASSFQGKNSPLHF. The DNA for the CDR3 is TGTGCCAGCAGCTTTCAGGGGAAAAATTCACCCCTCCACTTT.

The chain combines TRBV3-1 (or the pseudogene TRBV3-2) with TRBJ1-2, with D maybe TRBD1 (6 bases). V shed 4 bases and J shed 0 bases, with 12 bases lying between them. The CDR3 sequence is 15 residues long. Germline loops: CDR1 LGHDT, CDR2 YNNKEL (reference sequence). CDR3: CASSPGQLSNYGYTF. CDR3 coding DNA: TGTGCCAGCAGCCCGGGACAACTATCTAACTATGGCTACACCTTC.

The rearrangement joins TRBV5-1 to TRBJ2-7; D unclear. Per the germline V gene, CDR1 is SGHRS and CDR2 is YFSETQ. The CDR3 spans 14 residues. V lost 0 bases and J lost 0, with 7 bases in between. The CDR3 region is CASSLAANSYEQYF. For the CDR3, the DNA is TGCGCCAGCAGCTTGGCGGCTAACTCCTACGAGCAGTACTTC.

Only a few counts were recorded for this clone. The chain carries TRBV9 and TRBJ2-7; TRBD2 agrees at 7 bases. V was clipped by 0 bases and J by 2 bases; unmatched bases: 8. CDR1 SGDLS and CDR2 YYNGEE come from the germline V gene. This CDR3 spans 16 amino acids. The CDR3 is CASSVASAGATYEQYF. The CDR3 DNA reads TGTGCCAGCAGCGTAGCTTCGGCGGGAGCTACCTACGAGCAGTACTTC.

This chain uses TRBV28 with TRBJ1-2; D uncertain. Trimming removed 8 bases from V and 2 bases from J, with 9 bases in between. CDR1 is MDHEN, CDR2 SYDVKM, per germline. The CDR3 is 12 amino acids. The CDR3: CASALGNYGYTF. The CDR3, as DNA: TGTGCCAGCGCGTTGGGGAACTATGGCTACACCTTC.

This clone was counted only a few times. CDR3 in DNA: TGTGCCAGCAGTTTCGCGACAGGGAGGAATGGCTACACCTTC. Translated, it gives CASSFATGRNGYTF. The chain is built from TRBV6-2 or TRBV6-3 and TRBJ1-2, with 7 bases lining up with TRBD1. From germline, CDR1 is MNHEY and CDR2 SVGEGT. The CDR3 runs to 14 residues. The junction had 8 bases not matched to a gene; V was cut back by 4 bases and J by 6 bases.

A single count supports this clone. The chain employs TRBV19 and TRBJ2-4; weak D call: TRBD1 (6 bases). Germline loops: CDR1 LNHDA, CDR2 SQIVND (reference sequence). This CDR3 is 19 amino acids long. The ends were cut back, 4 bases at V and 1 base at J, with 23 bases in the middle. The CDR3 sequence: CASSTPGHSVSNAKNIQYF. The CDR3 nucleotides read TGTGCCAGTAGTACTCCGGGACACAGTGTTTCTAACGCCAAAAACATTCAGTACTTC.

This clone was detected only once. V and J are TRBV5-5 and TRBJ2-3; 7 positions agree with TRBD1. Germline CDR1 reads SGHKS; CDR2 reads YYEKEE (reference sequence). The V and J ends lost 7 bases and 3 bases, in that order; junction bases with no gene match: 11. The CDR3 totals 15 residues. The CDR3 DNA reads TGTGCCAGCCTGACAGGGAGAAGGGCGACAGATACGCAGTATTTT. It codes for CASLTGRRATDTQYF.

The chain has TRBV5-8 and TRBJ2-5; TRBD1 aligns across 9 bases. The ends lost 4 bases at V and 5 bases at J; junction bases unmatched: 3. The V gene's germline CDR1 is SGHTS and CDR2 YDEGEE. The CDR3 contains 13 residues. The CDR3 loop is CASSRTGVETQYF. The CDR3 coding sequence is TGTGCCAGCAGCCGGACAGGGGTCGAGACCCAGTACTTC.

J is TRBJ2-7 and V is TRBV12-3 or TRBV12-4; 8 nucleotides line up with TRBD2. This CDR3 spans 13 amino acids. Trimming at V came to 8 bases and at J to 3 bases, leaving 6 bases not matched to a gene. For the CDR3, the DNA is TGTGCCAGCTTTACTAGCGGCAGCTACGAGCAGTACTTC. It encodes CASFTSGSYEQYF.

The rearrangement links TRBV18 to TRBJ1-2, with D unresolved. The germline CDR1 and CDR2 sequences are KGHSH and LQKENI. This CDR3 comprises 13 residues. V was cut by 4 bases and J by 0 bases, with 6 bases left in between. The CDR3 nucleotides read TGTGCCAGCTCACGTCAGTCTAACTATGGCTACACCTTC. As protein: CASSRQSNYGYTF.

The chain has TRBV3-1 (or the pseudogene TRBV3-2) and TRBJ1-6; unclear D gene. Trimming cost V 0 bases and J 7 bases, with 4 bases left between them. The CDR3 covers 13 residues. Germline-derived CDR1 and CDR2 are LGHDT and YNNKEL (reference sequence). The CDR3 DNA follows: TGTGCCAGCAGCCAAGAATTGAATTCACCCCTCCACTTT. This codes for CASSQELNSPLHF.

The CDR3 sequence is CASSYGTPNYGYTF. As DNA, the CDR3 is TGTGCCAGCAGTTACGGGACGCCGAACTATGGCTACACCTTC. V gene TRBV5-6 combines with J gene TRBJ1-2; a possible D gene is TRBD1 (5 bases). The CDR3 has 14 amino acids. Between the trimmed V and J ends, which lost 5 bases and 2 bases, there was a span of 13 bases. Germline loops: CDR1 SGHDT, CDR2 YYEEEE.

The chain combines TRBV12-5 with TRBJ1-5; no firm D call. With 3 bases removed from V and 0 bases from J, the gap between germline ends came to 9 bases. This CDR3 contains 15 residues. Germline CDR1 and CDR2: LGHNT and FRNRAP. The CDR3 DNA is TGTGCTAGTGGTTTACAGAGAGCTAGCAATCAGCCCCAGCATTTT. This encodes CASGLQRASNQPQHF.

This clone was detected only once. This chain links TRBV28 with TRBJ1-5, with D possibly TRBD1 on 5 matching bases. The germline V gene has CDR1 MDHEN and CDR2 SYDVKM. The length of the CDR3 is 15 residues. Trimming left V 5 bases short and J 4 bases short, with 15 bases between. As DNA, the CDR3 is TGTGCCAGCAGTAATCAGGGTCGACAGAATCAGCCCCAGCATTTT. It is translated as CASSNQGRQNQPQHF.

This sequence joins TRBV6-1 and TRBJ1-4; maybe TRBD1 (5 bases). Germline V gives CDR1 MNHNS, CDR2 SASEGT. The CDR3 contains 16 residues. V gave up 4 bases and J gave up 2 bases, with 14 bases separating them. CDR3 protein: CASSGTVGGTNEKLFF. The CDR3 bases are TGTGCCAGCAGTGGGACTGTTGGGGGTACTAATGAAAAACTGTTTTTT.

This chain links TRBV20-1 with TRBJ1-6; unclear D gene. The CDR3 covers 11 residues. Trimming removed 6 bases at V and 8 bases at J, with 8 bases between. The V gene's germline CDR1 is DFQATT and CDR2 SNEGSKA (reference sequence). The CDR3 spells CSALSDSPLHF. In nucleotides, the CDR3 is TGCAGTGCGCTATCGGATTCACCCCTCCACTTT.